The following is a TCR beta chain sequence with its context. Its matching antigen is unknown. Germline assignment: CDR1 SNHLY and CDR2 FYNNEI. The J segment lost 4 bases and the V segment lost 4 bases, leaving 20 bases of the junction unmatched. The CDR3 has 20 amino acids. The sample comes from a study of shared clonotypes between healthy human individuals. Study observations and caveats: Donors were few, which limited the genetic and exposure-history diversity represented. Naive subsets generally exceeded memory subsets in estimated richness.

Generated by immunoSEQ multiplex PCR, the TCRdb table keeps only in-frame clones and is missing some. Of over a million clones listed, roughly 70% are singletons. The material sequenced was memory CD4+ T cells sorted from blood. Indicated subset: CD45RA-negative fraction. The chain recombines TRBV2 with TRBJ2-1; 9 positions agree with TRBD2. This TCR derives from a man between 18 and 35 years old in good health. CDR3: CASSVRKGVAGVVTYNEQFF. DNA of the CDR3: TGTGCCAGCAGTGTACGTAAAGGAGTAGCGGGAGTCGTAACGTACAATGAGCAGTTCTTC.